This TCR beta chain was profiled in a study of T cell repertoires in cytomegalovirus infection. Looking at the study overall: Newly reported HLA-C-restricted and thoroughly characterized HLA-B-restricted CMV epitopes were employed. Indications came from public TCR beta signatures; they pointed to CMV infection and to a matching HLA type.

TCRdb processed the reads anew with MiXCR; each CDR3 protein has one entry. Of under 350,000 distinct CDR3 sequences detected, roughly a fifth appear once; the ten largest clones hold approximately 19%. Turning to this clonotype: The antigen is unknown.

V lost 3 bases, J lost 2 bases, and 8 bases stayed unmatched. The CDR3 covers 15 residues. Germline V lookup: CDR1 SGDLS, CDR2 YYNGEE. The rearrangement uses TRBV9 and TRBJ2-7; 7 bases line up with TRBD2. Material: cultured PBMCs, obtained from culture after CMV antigen stimulation. The TCR comes from a human donor in good health (CMV status not recorded). Some clones in this sample may be carry-over from other donors' samples. CDR3 bases: TGTGCCAGCAGCGAAGAAGCGGGGTTGACCTACGAGCAGTACTTC. Translating it yields CASSEEAGLTYEQYF.